This T cell receptor (beta chain) comes out of a study of blood T cell repertoires in COVID-19. Study information: The samples span acute and convalescent COVID-19 from the United States, Italy and Spain. Sources were T cells, B-cell-depleted T cells, or PBMCs; the material itself was cDNA or gDNA.

Germline assignment: CDR1 MNHEY and CDR2 SVGEGT. The V end was cut by 6 bases, the J end by 7 bases, with 25 bases between. The CDR3 has 17 residues. Per the study methods: It was from reference gene primer amplification that nucleated cell counts were estimated. Produced via immunoSEQ multiplex PCR; TCRdb's table is partial and in-frame only. The V and J calls and clone size are taken from that table; D and trimming were inferred from the DNA. In the table there are over 150,000 clones, around 82% of which are singletons. The sequence was collected from a woman aged 80 or older with acute or convalescent COVID-19. Material for sequencing was peripheral blood. V is TRBV6-2 or TRBV6-3 and J is TRBJ2-1, with TRBD1 as a possible D gene (6 bases). CDR3 coding DNA: TGTGCCAGCAGCTCGACCCGAACAGGGATTAGTTGGAATGAGCAGTTCTTC. Protein: CASSSTRTGISWNEQFF.